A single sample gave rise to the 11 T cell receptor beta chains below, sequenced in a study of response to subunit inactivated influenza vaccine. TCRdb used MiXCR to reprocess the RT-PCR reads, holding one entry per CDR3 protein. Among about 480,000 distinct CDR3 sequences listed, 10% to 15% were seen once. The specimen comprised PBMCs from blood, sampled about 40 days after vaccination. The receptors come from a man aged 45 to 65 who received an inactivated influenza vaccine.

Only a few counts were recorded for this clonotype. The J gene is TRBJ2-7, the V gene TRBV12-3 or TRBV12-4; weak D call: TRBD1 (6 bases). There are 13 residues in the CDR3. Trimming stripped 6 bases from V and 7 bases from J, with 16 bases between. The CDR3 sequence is CASSPVRGKEQYF. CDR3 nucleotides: TGTGCCAGCAGCCCGGTCAGGGGAAAGGAGCAGTACTTC.

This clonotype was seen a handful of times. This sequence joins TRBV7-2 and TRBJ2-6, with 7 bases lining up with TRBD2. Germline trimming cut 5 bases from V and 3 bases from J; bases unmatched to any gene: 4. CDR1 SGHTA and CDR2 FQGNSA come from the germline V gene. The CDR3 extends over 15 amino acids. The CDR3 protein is CASSTVAGGANVLTF. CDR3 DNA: TGTGCCAGCAGCACCGTAGCGGGTGGGGCCAACGTCCTGACTTTC. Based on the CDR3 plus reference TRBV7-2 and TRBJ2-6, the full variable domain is GAGVSQSPSNKVTEKGKDVELRCDPISGHTALYWYRQSLGQGLEFLIYFQGNSAPDKSGLPSDRFSAERTGGSVSTLTIQRTQQEDSAVYLCASSTVAGGANVLTFGAGSRLTVL.

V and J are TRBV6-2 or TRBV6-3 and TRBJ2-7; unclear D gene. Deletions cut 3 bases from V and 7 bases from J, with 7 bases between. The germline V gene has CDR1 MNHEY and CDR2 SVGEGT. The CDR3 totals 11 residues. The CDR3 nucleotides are TGTGCCAGCAGTTATCTAGAGGAGCAGTACTTC. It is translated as CASSYLEEQYF.

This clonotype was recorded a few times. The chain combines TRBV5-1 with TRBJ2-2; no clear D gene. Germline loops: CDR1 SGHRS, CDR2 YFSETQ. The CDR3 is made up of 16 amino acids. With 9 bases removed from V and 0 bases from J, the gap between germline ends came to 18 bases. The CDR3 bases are TGCGCCACTTCTAATACCGTAATCGCGAACACCGGGGAGCTGTTTTTT. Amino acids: CATSNTVIANTGELFF.

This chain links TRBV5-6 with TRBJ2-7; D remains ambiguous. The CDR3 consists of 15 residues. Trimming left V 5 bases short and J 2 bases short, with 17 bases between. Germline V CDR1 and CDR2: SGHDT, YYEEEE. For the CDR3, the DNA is TGTGCCAGCAGGCAGTGCCTGATCGGTCCCTACGAGCAGTACTTC. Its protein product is CASRQCLIGPYEQYF.

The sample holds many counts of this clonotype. The CDR3 region is CASSLGAGGAYEQYF. The CDR3, as DNA: TGTGCCAGCAGTTTGGGAGCAGGGGGGGCCTACGAGCAGTACTTC. The rearrangement joins TRBV12-3 or TRBV12-4 to TRBJ2-7; D assignment may be TRBD1 or TRBD2 (7 bases each). Trimming removed 3 bases from V and 2 bases from J, with 14 bases in between. CDR3 length: 15 residues.

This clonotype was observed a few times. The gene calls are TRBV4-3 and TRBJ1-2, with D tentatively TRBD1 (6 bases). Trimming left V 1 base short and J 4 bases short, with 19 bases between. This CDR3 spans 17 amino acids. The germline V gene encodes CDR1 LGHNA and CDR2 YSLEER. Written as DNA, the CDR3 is TGCGCCAGCAGCCAAGTTCTCATTTCAGGACAGCTCTATGGCTACACCTTC. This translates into CASSQVLISGQLYGYTF.

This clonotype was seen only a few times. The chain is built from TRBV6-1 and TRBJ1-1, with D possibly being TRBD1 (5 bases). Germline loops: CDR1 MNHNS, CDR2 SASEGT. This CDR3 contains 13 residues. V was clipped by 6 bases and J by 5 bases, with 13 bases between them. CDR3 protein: CASRAGPRTEAFF. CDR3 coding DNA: TGTGCCAGCAGGGCGGGGCCTCGGACTGAAGCTTTCTTT.

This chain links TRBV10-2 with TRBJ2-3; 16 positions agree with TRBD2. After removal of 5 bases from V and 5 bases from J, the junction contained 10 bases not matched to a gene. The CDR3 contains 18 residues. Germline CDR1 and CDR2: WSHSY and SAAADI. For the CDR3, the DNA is TGCGCCAGCAGTCCAACGGGACTAGCGGGGGGGCCGCGAGATACGCAGTATTTT. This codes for CASSPTGLAGGPRDTQYF.

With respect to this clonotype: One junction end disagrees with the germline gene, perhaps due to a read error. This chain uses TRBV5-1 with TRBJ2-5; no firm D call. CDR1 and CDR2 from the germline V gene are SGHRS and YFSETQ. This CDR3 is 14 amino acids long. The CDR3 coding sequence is TGCGGCAGCAGGATGGGATCGAGTGGAGAGACCCAGTACTTC. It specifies CGSRMGSSGETQYF.

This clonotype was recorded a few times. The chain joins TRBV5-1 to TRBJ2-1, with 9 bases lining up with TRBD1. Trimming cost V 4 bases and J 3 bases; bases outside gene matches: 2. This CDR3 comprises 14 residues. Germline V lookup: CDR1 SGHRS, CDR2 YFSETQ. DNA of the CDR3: TGCGCCAGCAGCGGACAGGGGCGCTACAATGAGCAGTTCTTC. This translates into CASSGQGRYNEQFF.